Listed here are 28 T cell receptor beta chains from one sample, sequenced in a study of T cell changes during pregnancy in multiple sclerosis. Clones were read by immunoSEQ multiplex PCR, and TCRdb kept only the in-frame ones, dropping some. The data hold tens of thousands of clones, with around nine tenths observed a single time. The sequences come from CD8+ T cells from peripheral blood mononuclear cells, collected in the third trimester of pregnancy. Every receptor here comes from a female donor with multiple sclerosis, enrolled in a pregnancy study.

The rearrangement links TRBV25-1 to TRBJ1-2; 9 positions agree with TRBD1. This CDR3 region has 15 residues. Germline V gene lookup returns CDR1 MGHDK and CDR2 SYGVNS. V lost 4 bases to trimming and J lost 5 bases; unmatched junction nucleotides: 8. The CDR3 sequence: CASSGAGQGGYGYTF. Here the CDR3 DNA reads TGTGCCAGCAGTGGGGCGGGACAGGGAGGTTATGGCTACACCTTC.

The CDR3 is CASSQESGSPEAFF. The CDR3 nucleotides are TGCGCCAGCAGCCAAGAGTCAGGGTCCCCTGAAGCTTTCTTT. The chain joins TRBV4-1 to TRBJ1-1, with a possible D match to TRBD1 (5 bases). The CDR3 has 14 residues. The germline CDR1 and CDR2 sequences are MGHRA and YSYEKL. With 0 bases removed from V and 6 bases from J, the gap between germline ends came to 11 bases.

The CDR3 region has the DNA TGTGCCAGCAGCCAAGCGACAGGGGCGGGCGAGCAGTACTTC. Its protein is CASSQATGAGEQYF. The V call is TRBV4-2, the J call TRBJ2-7; 8 nucleotides align to TRBD1. The CDR3 length is 14 residues. V shed 1 base, J shed 6 bases, and the junction held 5 bases outside the gene matches. Germline V lookup: CDR1 LGHNA, CDR2 YNFKEQ.

This chain joins TRBV5-6 and TRBJ2-7; 7 bases agree with TRBD2. The V segment lost 0 bases and the J segment 9 bases; nucleotides outside the gene matches: 18. Germline V lookup: CDR1 SGHDT, CDR2 YYEEEE. This CDR3 has 17 residues. The CDR3 DNA reads TGTGCCAGCAGCTTGGCGCAGGGTCTGGGAGAAGGGGAGGGGCAGTACTTC. Residues: CASSLAQGLGEGEGQYF.

Turning to this clone: An end of the junction differs from the germline gene, which may be a read error. The CDR3: CASSLGGGPSFF. DNA of the CDR3: TGTGCCAGCAGCCTCGGGGGGGGGCCCTCCTTCTTC. This chain uses TRBV9 with TRBJ1-2, with a weak D call TRBD1 (6 bases). This CDR3 comprises 12 residues. Germline V gene sequence: CDR1 SGDLS, CDR2 YYNGEE.

The chain has TRBV10-2 and TRBJ1-3; TRBD1 matches 8 bases. In germline, CDR1 is WSHSY, CDR2 SAAADI. The ends lost 2 bases at V and 8 bases at J; junction bases unmatched: 2. The CDR3 consists of 13 residues. In nucleotides, the CDR3 is TGCGCCAGCAGTGAGAACAGGGGGGACACCATATATTTT. It encodes CASSENRGDTIYF.

This clone has more than one count but fewer than ten. The genes are TRBV5-1 and TRBJ2-2; TRBD1 matches at 9 bases. Germline loops: CDR1 SGHRS, CDR2 YFSETQ. The V segment lost 1 base and the J segment 5 bases; nucleotides outside the gene matches: 9. CDR3 size: 17 residues. DNA of the CDR3: TGCGCCAGCAGCTTGTTTCGGACAGGGGCTCTTACCGGGGAGCTGTTTTTT. It is translated as CASSLFRTGALTGELFF.

The chain is built from TRBV2 and TRBJ2-1; 7 nucleotides align to TRBD2. V was pared by 1 base and J by 6 bases, with 9 bases of the junction left unmatched. This CDR3 contains 16 residues. Germline CDR1 is SNHLY and CDR2 is FYNNEI. CDR3 DNA: TGTGCCAGCAGTGAAGGGGTCCGATGGGGGGGCAATGAGCAGTTCTTC. Its protein product is CASSEGVRWGGNEQFF.

V is TRBV5-4 and J is TRBJ2-7, with a weak D call TRBD1 (6 bases). V was trimmed by 5 bases and J by 1 base, leaving 16 bases between them. Germline CDR1 and CDR2: SGHNT and YYREEE (reference sequence). The CDR3 consists of 15 residues. The CDR3 sequence: CASSLLDRASYEQYF. CDR3 nucleotide sequence: TGTGCCAGCAGTCTCCTGGACAGAGCGTCCTACGAGCAGTACTTC.

This chain connects TRBV9 to TRBJ2-7; 7 nucleotides match TRBD1. V gave up 4 bases and J gave up 3 bases; unmatched junction bases: 7. CDR3 length: 14 amino acids. Looked up from germline, CDR1 is SGDLS and CDR2 is YYNGEE. The CDR3 is CASSPRDRDYEQYF. The CDR3 bases are TGTGCCAGCAGCCCCCGGGACAGAGACTACGAGCAGTACTTC.

The V gene is TRBV27, the J gene TRBJ2-7, with a tentative D call TRBD2 (6 bases). This CDR3 contains 14 residues. V gave up 6 bases and J gave up 3 bases, with 15 bases separating them. Germline values: CDR1 MNHEY, CDR2 SMNVEV (reference sequence). Here the CDR3 reads CASSPGTLNYEQYF. DNA for the CDR3: TGTGCCAGCAGCCCCGGGACTTTAAACTACGAGCAGTACTTC.

This clone was found once. V usage is TRBV14 and J usage is TRBJ2-2; the D gene is possibly TRBD1 (5 bases). Trimming left V 1 base short and J 5 bases short, with 8 bases between. The CDR3 is 14 residues long. Germline-derived CDR1 and CDR2 are SGHDN and FVKESK. The CDR3 DNA is TGTGCCAGCAGCCAAGTTCAGGGTACCGGGGAGCTGTTTTTT. Translated: CASSQVQGTGELFF.

The chain joins TRBV19 to TRBJ2-3; a possible D gene is TRBD1 (5 bases). The V end lost 4 bases, the J end lost 1 base, and 12 bases lay between the germline ends. The CDR3 is made up of 15 amino acids. The V gene's germline CDR1 is LNHDA and CDR2 SQIVND (reference sequence). CDR3 in amino acids: CASSRRLGGTDTQYF. Written as DNA, the CDR3 is TGTGCCAGTAGTAGGCGGCTAGGGGGCACAGATACGCAGTATTTT.

This rearrangement joins TRBV12-5 to TRBJ2-2; 7 bases map to TRBD2. Germline V gene lookup returns CDR1 LGHNT and CDR2 FRNRAP. The CDR3 sequence is 16 residues long. V gave up 5 bases and J gave up 3 bases; unmatched junction bases: 9. The DNA of the CDR3 is TGTGCTAGTGGTCTCAAATGGGGGGGGTACACCGGGGAGCTGTTTTTT. Translating gives CASGLKWGGYTGELFF.

The chain uses TRBV19 and TRBJ2-7; 9 bases are shared with TRBD2. This CDR3 has 15 residues. V dropped 5 bases and J dropped 5; count of bases not matched to a gene: 10. Per germline, CDR1 LNHDA and CDR2 SQIVND (reference sequence). In DNA, the CDR3 is TGTGCCAGTAGTCCCCGGCTAGCGGGATGGGACGAGCAGTACTTC. It codes for CASSPRLAGWDEQYF.

This clone appeared once. Mismatch with germline at one junction end may stem from a read error. The gene calls are TRBV7-2 and TRBJ2-1, with D unresolved. The CDR3 has 12 residues. Germline V gene data show CDR1 as SGHTA and CDR2 as FQGNSA. The CDR3 loop is CATSLGDNEQFF. CDR3 nucleotide sequence: TGTGCCACCAGCCTAGGAGACAATGAGCAGTTCTTC. Based on the CDR3 plus reference TRBV7-2 and TRBJ2-1, the full variable domain is GAGVSQSPSNKVTEKGKDVELRCDPISGHTALYWYRQSLGQGLEFLIYFQGNSAPDKSGLPSDRFSAERTGGSVSTLTIQRTQQEDSAVYLCATSLGDNEQFFGPGTRLTVL.

In nucleotides, the CDR3 is TGTGCCAGCAGCCCATGGGGGGACAGGCGAAACCTCAACTACGAGCAGTACTTC. The encoded protein is CASSPWGDRRNLNYEQYF. The chain couples TRBV7-3 to TRBJ2-7, with 8 bases fitting TRBD1. CDR1 SGHTA and CDR2 FQGTGA come from the germline V gene. With 5 bases clipped from V and 3 bases from J, the junction kept 18 bases outside the gene matches. The length of the CDR3 is 18 residues.

This chain connects TRBV10-3 to TRBJ2-5; 9 bases map to TRBD2. CDR1 and CDR2 from the germline V gene are ENHRY and SYGVKD. J gave up 7 bases and V 0 bases, and 9 bases lay outside the gene matches. There are 16 residues in the CDR3. CDR3 sequence (DNA): TGTGCCATCAGTGAGTCCTTCGGCGGGAGGGTCGGGACCCAGTACTTC. Translation: CAISESFGGRVGTQYF.

The V call is TRBV7-6, the J call TRBJ2-5; no reliable D call. This CDR3 contains 14 residues. The germline gives CDR1 SGHVS, CDR2 FNYEAQ. Trimming stripped 1 base from V and 0 bases from J, with 6 bases between. The CDR3 nucleotides read TGTGCCAGCAGCTTAGTCCAGAACCAAGAGACCCAGTACTTC. Protein: CASSLVQNQETQYF.

V usage is TRBV4-1 and J usage is TRBJ2-2; the D gene is possibly TRBD2 (6 bases). CDR1 and CDR2 from the germline V gene are MGHRA and YSYEKL. CDR3 length equals 15 residues. The V end lost 1 base, the J end lost 7 bases, and 13 bases lay between the germline ends. DNA of the CDR3: TGCGCCAGCAGCCAAGGGGGACTGTCCTTCGGGGAGCTGTTTTTT. The encoded protein is CASSQGGLSFGELFF.

The genes are TRBV2 and TRBJ2-7; 9 nucleotides agree with TRBD1. The length of the CDR3 is 15 residues. CDR1 is SNHLY and CDR2 is FYNNEI in the germline V gene. The V and J ends lost 3 bases and 4 bases, in that order; junction bases with no gene match: 7. In nucleotides, the CDR3 is TGTGCCAGCAGTGATGAAGGGACAGGGCCGTACGAGCAGTACTTC. Amino acid sequence: CASSDEGTGPYEQYF.

In DNA, the CDR3 is TGTGCCACCAGCTCCGGGACAGGGAAGTGGGAGACCCAGTACTTC. It codes for CATSSGTGKWETQYF. J is TRBJ2-5 and V is TRBV15; 9 bases match TRBD1. V gave up 5 bases and J gave up 5 bases; unmatched junction bases: 9. This CDR3 comprises 15 residues. The germline gives CDR1 LNHNV, CDR2 YYDKDF (reference sequence).

The J gene is TRBJ1-3, the V gene TRBV7-2; 8 nucleotides agree with TRBD1. V lost 4 bases to trimming and J lost 3 bases; unmatched junction nucleotides: 11. The CDR3 consists of 17 residues. CDR1 is SGHTA and CDR2 is FQGNSA in the germline V gene. As DNA, the CDR3 is TGTGCCAGCAGCTCCCACTATCAGGGGGCATATGGAAACACCATATATTTT. It specifies CASSSHYQGAYGNTIYF.

The gene calls are TRBV13 and TRBJ2-5; D not resolved. Germline-derived CDR1 and CDR2 are PRHDT and FYEKMQ (reference sequence). The CDR3 is 12 residues long. The V end lost 4 bases, the J end lost 5 bases, and 8 bases lay between the germline ends. The CDR3 DNA reads TGTGCCAGCAGCTCCAACAAGGAGACCCAGTACTTC. It codes for CASSSNKETQYF.

This chain joins TRBV7-9 and TRBJ1-1; D may be TRBD1 (6 bases). Between the trimmed V and J ends, which lost 5 bases and 2 bases, there was a span of 15 bases. The CDR3 runs 15 residues. Germline CDR1 reads SEHNR; CDR2 reads FQNEAQ (reference sequence). CDR3 amino acids: CASSPQQGVNTEAFF. CDR3 nucleotide sequence: TGTGCCAGCAGCCCCCAACAGGGAGTCAACACTGAAGCTTTCTTT.

V gene TRBV4-2 combines with J gene TRBJ2-3; 7 bases are a match to TRBD2. Unmatched junction bases numbered 9, after V lost 0 bases and J lost 0 bases. From germline, CDR1 is LGHNA and CDR2 YNFKEQ. The CDR3 covers 18 residues. The CDR3 sequence is CASSQDLLASGSTDTQYF. Written as DNA, the CDR3 is TGTGCCAGCAGCCAAGATCTTCTGGCTAGCGGAAGCACAGATACGCAGTATTTT.

This clone appeared once. The chain couples TRBV5-4 to TRBJ1-4; TRBD1 agrees at 11 bases. In germline, CDR1 is SGHNT, CDR2 YYREEE (reference sequence). The CDR3 is 15 amino acids. Trimming took 4 bases from V and 3 from J; bases not matched to a gene: 2. The CDR3: CASSGQGAANEKLFF. The CDR3 DNA reads TGTGCCAGCAGCGGACAGGGGGCGGCTAATGAAAAACTGTTTTTT. Combining the CDR3 with reference TRBV5-4 and TRBJ1-4 gives the whole variable domain ETGVTQSPTHLIKTRGQQVTLRCSSQSGHNTVSWYQQALGQGPQFIFQYYREEENGRGNFPPRFSGLQFPNYSSELNVNALELDDSALYLCASSGQGAANEKLFFGSGTQLSVL.

This clone has only one observation. The chain employs TRBV7-2 and TRBJ2-1, with TRBD1 as a possible D gene (6 bases). The CDR3 runs to 15 residues. V was trimmed by 5 bases and J by 0 bases, leaving 11 bases between them. The V gene's germline CDR1 is SGHTA and CDR2 FQGNSA. CDR3 sequence (DNA): TGTGCCAGCAGCGTGACAGGTAGCTCCTACAATGAGCAGTTCTTC. Residues: CASSVTGSSYNEQFF.